These T cell receptor beta chains were read from a single sample in a study of blood T cell repertoires in COVID-19. Only in-frame clones appear in the TCRdb table, and some are missing; sequencing was by immunoSEQ multiplex PCR. Of about 320,000 clones listed, around 80% are singletons. The sample comprised peripheral blood. These receptors originate from a woman aged 50 to 60 with acute or convalescent COVID-19. Each CDR3 is given with its conserved first and last residue. A D gene is named only where the DNA matches it firmly. Not all rows give a size; the values are once, few, many and, for expanded clones, a class.

clone_size,d_call,v_call,j_call,cdr3_aa,cdr3_nt
few,.,TRBV3-1/TRBV3-2,TRBJ1-1,CASRQDSVNTEAFF,TGTGCCAGCAGACAAGACAGCGTGAACACTGAAGCTTTCTTT
once,.,TRBV20-1,TRBJ1-4,CSASGRQEEKLFF,TGCAGTGCTAGTGGCAGGCAAGAAGAAAAACTGTTTTTT
.,.,TRBV4-3,TRBJ2-3,CASSQLRTGGSDTQYF,TGCGCCAGCAGCCAACTCCGGACTGGTGGTTCGGATACGCAGTATTTT
.,.,TRBV6-2/TRBV6-3,TRBJ1-1,CASSYSGGYTEAFF,TGTGCCAGCAGTTATTCGGGGGGGTACACTGAAGCTTTCTTT
.,TRBD1,TRBV30,TRBJ1-5,CAWSVPRTGGINQPQHF,TGTGCCTGGAGTGTTCCCCGGACAGGGGGCATAAATCAGCCCCAGCATTTT
.,TRBD2,TRBV12-3/TRBV12-4,TRBJ2-1,CASSLARGTEQFF,TGTGCCAGCAGTTTAGCGCGGGGGACTGAGCAGTTCTTC
.,.,TRBV6-5,TRBJ1-4,CAIHEGEGNEKLFF,TGTGCCATCCACGAGGGTGAGGGTAATGAAAAACTGTTTTTT
.,.,TRBV7-8,TRBJ2-7,CASSASPTASSYEQYF,TGTGCCAGCAGCGCTAGCCCAACAGCGAGCTCCTACGAGCAGTACTTC
once,TRBD2,TRBV3-1/TRBV3-2,TRBJ2-1,CASSQGLAGGDEQFF,TGTGCCAGCAGCCAAGGACTAGCGGGAGGTGATGAGCAGTTCTTC
.,TRBD1,TRBV5-6,TRBJ2-7,CASSSGQFSYEQYF,TGTGCCAGCAGCTCGGGACAGTTTTCCTACGAGCAGTACTTC